The source of this T cell receptor beta chain is a study of blood T cell repertoires in COVID-19. Study as a whole: The origin of the acute and convalescent COVID-19 samples was the United States, Italy and Spain. The analysed material was cDNA or gDNA that came from T cells, B-cell-depleted T cells, or PBMCs.

Methods used by the authors: For nucleated cells, counts were estimated from reference gene primer amplification. The assay was immunoSEQ multiplex PCR, and TCRdb's table has in-frame clones only and misses some. V, J and clone size are taken as reported in that table, and D and trimming were inferred from the DNA itself. The table includes tens of thousands of clones, about 80% detected once. From germline, CDR1 is SGHNT and CDR2 YENEEA. CDR3 length: 15 amino acids. V was pared by 5 bases and J by 0 bases, with 14 bases between. This receptor was obtained from a human donor in a cohort sampled during active COVID-19. The sample comprised peripheral blood. This chain joins TRBV11-3 and TRBJ2-7; D is possibly TRBD2 (5 bases). The CDR3 nucleotides read TGTGCCAGCAGCCCCAGATCGGGATTCTCCTACGAGCAGTACTTC. Amino acids: CASSPRSGFSYEQYF.